This T cell receptor beta chain was profiled in a study of blood T cell repertoires in COVID-19. Study-level information: PBMCs, B-cell-depleted T cells, or T cells provided the cDNA or gDNA that made up the material.

Authors' processing steps: Nucleated cell number was recorded as an estimate derived from reference gene primer amplification. The data were produced by immunoSEQ multiplex PCR, yet TCRdb's version contains in-frame clones alone and is incomplete. The V and J calls and clone size are taken from that table; D and trimming were inferred from the DNA. The table lists about 170,000 clones, about 88% of them singletons, with roughly 7.3% in the top ten. Trimming removed 3 bases from V and 7 bases from J; junction bases left unmatched: 7. CDR3 length: 14 amino acids. The germline gives CDR1 SGHRS, CDR2 YFSETQ.

The sequence came from a woman of 80 years or more in a cohort sampled during active or convalescent COVID-19. The source material was peripheral blood. This rearrangement joins TRBV5-1 to TRBJ2-7; 10 bases map to TRBD1. CDR3 nucleotide sequence: TGCGCCAGCAGCTCGAGACAGGGGGCGGGAGAGCAGTACTTC. It translates to CASSSRQGAGEQYF.